The 21 T cell receptor beta chains below all came from one sample that was sequenced in a study of T cell responses to AZD1222 COVID-19 vaccine. Here immunoSEQ multiplex PCR was the method, and the copy in TCRdb shows in-frame clones only, minus some. Altogether over 110,000 clones are present, almost 90% being singletons, with the ten largest covering 1.5% to 2%. The sequencing used peripheral blood, collected 28 days after the second AZD1222 dose. These receptors were obtained from an adult who received the AZD1222 COVID-19 vaccine.

The gene calls are TRBV5-1 and TRBJ2-6; no clear D. In germline, CDR1 is SGHRS, CDR2 YFSETQ. This CDR3 has 16 residues. V was cut by 4 bases and J by 2 bases, with 13 bases left in between. CDR3 region: CASSVQVTAGANVLTF. CDR3 bases: TGCGCCAGCAGCGTGCAGGTAACGGCTGGGGCCAACGTCCTGACTTTC. The entire variable domain, with the rest obtained from reference TRBV5-1 and TRBJ2-6, is as follows: KAGVTQTPRYLIKTRGQQVTLSCSPISGHRSVSWYQQTPGQGLQFLFEYFSETQRNKGNFPGRFSGRQFSNSRSEMNVSTLELGDSALYLCASSVQVTAGANVLTFGAGSRLTVL.

This clone was picked up one time. The chain recombines TRBV3-1 (or the pseudogene TRBV3-2) with TRBJ1-1; D gene uncertain. Trimming cost V 3 bases and J 4 bases, with 12 bases left between them. Germline V lookup: CDR1 LGHDT, CDR2 YNNKEL (reference sequence). The CDR3 contains 14 residues. The CDR3 DNA reads TGTGCCAGCAGCCACCCACGGGTAGGCACTGAAGCTTTCTTT. Translation gives CASSHPRVGTEAFF.

This clone occurred once. At one end, the junction sequence differs from germline, possibly due to a read error. The gene calls are TRBV3-1 (or the pseudogene TRBV3-2) and TRBJ2-2, with D perhaps matching TRBD1 (6 bases). The germline V gene has CDR1 LGHDT and CDR2 YNNKEL (reference sequence). The CDR3 spans 14 residues. This CDR3 reads CASIQSQGTGELFF. The DNA for the CDR3 is TGTGCCAGCATCCAAAGCCAGGGGACCGGGGAGCTGTTTTTT.

The CDR3 sequence: CASSADRGEQYF. The CDR3 nucleotides are TGTGCCAGCAGCGCCGACAGGGGCGAGCAGTACTTC. The rearrangement joins TRBV5-6 to TRBJ2-7; 8 bases are a match to TRBD1. The CDR3 has 12 amino acids. Unmatched junction bases numbered 3, after V lost 4 bases and J lost 6 bases. CDR1 and CDR2 from the germline V gene are SGHDT and YYEEEE. Full variable domain (missing parts from reference TRBV5-6 and TRBJ2-7): DAGVTQSPTHLIKTRGQQVTLRCSPKSGHDTVSWYQQALGQGPQFIFQYYEEEERQRGNFPDRFSGHQFPNYSSELNVNALLLGDSALYLCASSADRGEQYFGPGTRLTVT.

The chain carries TRBV2 and TRBJ2-1; 10 bases agree with TRBD1. Looked up from germline, CDR1 is SNHLY and CDR2 is FYNNEI. CDR3 length equals 14 residues. Trimming at V came to 10 bases and at J to 4 bases, leaving 7 bases not matched to a gene. The CDR3 here is CATSGTGVYNEQFF. CDR3 in DNA: TGTGCCACCTCCGGGACAGGGGTTTACAATGAGCAGTTCTTC.

V and J are TRBV7-2 and TRBJ1-3; D uncertain. The ends were cut back, 5 bases at V and 3 bases at J, with 23 bases in the middle. In germline, CDR1 is SGHTA, CDR2 FQGNSA. The CDR3 consists of 18 residues. CDR3 DNA sequence: TGTGCCAGCAGCCCCCGCGGATCAAACCTGGGGATTGGAAACACCATATATTTT. Amino acid sequence: CASSPRGSNLGIGNTIYF.

V gene TRBV7-2 combines with J gene TRBJ1-3, with D perhaps matching TRBD1 (5 bases). V lost 0 bases to trimming and J lost 3 bases, with 9 bases between them. CDR1 and CDR2 from the germline V gene are SGHTA and FQGNSA. The CDR3 has 15 residues. This chain's CDR3 is CASSLAAGGGNTIYF. The CDR3 DNA follows: TGTGCCAGCAGCTTAGCCGCGGGGGGTGGAAACACCATATATTTT.

This sequence joins TRBV10-1 and TRBJ1-3; D is possibly TRBD1 (6 bases). The CDR3 sequence is 13 residues long. V lost 7 bases and J 2 bases, leaving 9 bases between the germline ends. The germline gives CDR1 WNHNN, CDR2 SYGVQD (reference sequence). The CDR3 bases are TGCGCCAGCACGGACAGTCCTGGAAACACCATATATTTT. As protein: CASTDSPGNTIYF.

V is TRBV4-2 and J is TRBJ1-3; the D gene is possibly TRBD1 (5 bases). Germline V gives CDR1 LGHNA, CDR2 YNFKEQ. The CDR3 is 17 amino acids. Between the trimmed V and J ends, which lost 1 base and 0 bases, there was a span of 13 bases. The chain's CDR3 is CASSQGGDGSSGNTIYF. CDR3 bases: TGTGCCAGCAGCCAAGGGGGGGACGGCTCCTCTGGAAACACCATATATTTT.

In this sample, this clone turned up once. This sequence joins TRBV30 and TRBJ1-2; D is possibly TRBD1 (6 bases). The germline V gene encodes CDR1 GTSNPN and CDR2 SVGIG (reference sequence). V lost 1 base to trimming and J lost 3 bases, with 24 bases between them. This CDR3 has 18 residues. Written as DNA, the CDR3 is TGTGCCTGGAGTGCATTGGGCCAGGGGACCCCGACGGACTATGGCTACACCTTC. Encoded protein: CAWSALGQGTPTDYGYTF. Full variable domain (missing parts from reference TRBV30 and TRBJ1-2): SQTIHQWPATLVQPVGSPLSLECTVEGTSNPNLYWYRQAAGRGLQLLFYSVGIGQISSEVPQNLSASRPQDRQFILSSKKLLLSDSGFYLCAWSALGQGTPTDYGYTFGSGTRLTVV.

V and J are TRBV6-1 and TRBJ2-2, with 12 bases fitting TRBD1. The germline CDR1 and CDR2 sequences are MNHNS and SASEGT. CDR3 size: 16 residues. V gave up 3 bases and J gave up 2 bases; unmatched junction bases: 1. Here the CDR3 reads CASSEGQGANTGELFF. CDR3 in DNA: TGTGCCAGCAGTGAGGGACAGGGGGCAAACACCGGGGAGCTGTTTTTT.

The V call is TRBV7-8, the J call TRBJ1-2; D is uncertain. Germline CDR1 and CDR2: SGHVS and FQNEAQ. This CDR3 has 14 amino acids. The ends were cut back, 6 bases at V and 8 bases at J, with 19 bases in the middle. Here the CDR3 reads CASSRNTRSRGYTF. CDR3 bases: TGTGCCAGCAGTCGAAATACGCGGTCTCGCGGCTACACCTTC. The whole variable domain, remainder taken from reference TRBV7-8 and TRBJ1-2, is GAGVSQSPRYKVAKRGQDVALRCDPISGHVSLFWYQQALGQGPEFLTYFQNEAQLDKSGLPSDRFFAERPEGSVSTLKIQRTQQEDSAVYLCASSRNTRSRGYTFGSGTRLTVV.

V and J are TRBV4-2 and TRBJ2-1; D possibly corresponds to TRBD2 (6 bases). CDR1 and CDR2 (germline): LGHNA, YNFKEQ. The length of the CDR3 is 13 residues. V lost 8 bases to trimming and J lost 7 bases, with 15 bases between them. CDR3: CASQLGGENEQFF. The CDR3 nucleotides read TGTGCCAGCCAGTTGGGCGGGGAAAATGAGCAGTTCTTC.

This chain links TRBV6-5 with TRBJ1-5; 7 nucleotides match TRBD1. The V segment lost 7 bases and the J segment 6 bases; nucleotides outside the gene matches: 9. This CDR3 contains 14 residues. Germline loops: CDR1 MNHEY, CDR2 SVGAGI. CDR3 sequence reads: CASKRDSGVQPQHF. The CDR3 nucleotides read TGTGCCAGCAAAAGGGACAGTGGGGTTCAGCCCCAGCATTTT.

This rearrangement joins TRBV15 to TRBJ2-7; D not resolved. This CDR3 contains 13 residues. The germline V gene has CDR1 LNHNV and CDR2 YYDKDF (reference sequence). V dropped 0 bases and J dropped 3 bases, with 6 bases sitting between them. Here the CDR3 reads CATSRDFNYEQYV. In nucleotides, the CDR3 is TGTGCCACCAGCAGAGACTTTAACTACGAGCAGTACGTC.

This clone was seen a handful of times. V and J are TRBV6-4 and TRBJ2-3; perhaps D is TRBD1 or TRBD2 (6 bases each). Trimming shortened V by 3 bases and J by 2 bases, and 12 bases separated the two germline ends. CDR1 MRHNA and CDR2 SNTAGT come from the germline V gene. This CDR3 region has 15 residues. CDR3 sequence reads: CASSDRGEATDTQYF. The CDR3 DNA follows: TGTGCCAGCAGTGATAGGGGGGAAGCCACAGATACGCAGTATTTT.

This clone turned up a few times. This rearrangement joins TRBV10-1 to TRBJ1-5; D not certain. V dropped 4 bases and J dropped 2 bases, with 6 bases sitting between them. Germline V gene sequence: CDR1 WNHNN, CDR2 SYGVQD (reference sequence). This CDR3 comprises 13 residues. The CDR3 nucleotides are TGCGCCAGCAGTGTGGCAGGCAATCAGCCCCAGCATTTT. Its translation: CASSVAGNQPQHF.

V and J are TRBV5-1 and TRBJ1-4; the match to TRBD1 covers 8 bases. The V and J ends lost 0 bases and 5 bases, in that order; junction bases with no gene match: 3. CDR1 is SGHRS, CDR2 YFSETQ, per germline. The CDR3 extends over 15 amino acids. For the CDR3, the DNA is TGCGCCAGCAGCTTGGGACAGGGGCTGAATGAAAAACTGTTTTTT. Its translation: CASSLGQGLNEKLFF.

This chain links TRBV7-2 with TRBJ1-1; 7 positions agree with TRBD1. V lost 0 bases and J lost 8; bases outside the gene matches: 6. The CDR3 sequence is 14 residues long. CDR1 is SGHTA, CDR2 FQGNSA, per germline. CDR3: CASSLAGQLLEAFF. In DNA form, the CDR3 reads TGTGCCAGCAGCTTAGCGGGACAGCTATTAGAAGCTTTCTTT.

The gene calls are TRBV28 and TRBJ1-5, with 10 bases aligning to TRBD1. The CDR3 is 15 amino acids. In germline, CDR1 is MDHEN, CDR2 SYDVKM. The V and J ends lost 5 bases and 4 bases, in that order; junction bases with no gene match: 5. CDR3 DNA sequence: TGTGCCAGCAGTCACCGGGACAGGGGAAATCAGCCCCAGCATTTT. Its translation: CASSHRDRGNQPQHF.

The chain couples TRBV5-8 to TRBJ2-5, with TRBD1 as a possible D gene (5 bases). Germline CDR1 is SGHTS and CDR2 is YDEGEE. V lost 5 bases to trimming and J lost 4 bases, with 15 bases between them. The CDR3 is made up of 14 amino acids. CDR3: CASSRLVGVETQYF. Here the CDR3 DNA reads TGTGCCAGCAGTCGACTTGTAGGGGTAGAGACCCAGTACTTC.